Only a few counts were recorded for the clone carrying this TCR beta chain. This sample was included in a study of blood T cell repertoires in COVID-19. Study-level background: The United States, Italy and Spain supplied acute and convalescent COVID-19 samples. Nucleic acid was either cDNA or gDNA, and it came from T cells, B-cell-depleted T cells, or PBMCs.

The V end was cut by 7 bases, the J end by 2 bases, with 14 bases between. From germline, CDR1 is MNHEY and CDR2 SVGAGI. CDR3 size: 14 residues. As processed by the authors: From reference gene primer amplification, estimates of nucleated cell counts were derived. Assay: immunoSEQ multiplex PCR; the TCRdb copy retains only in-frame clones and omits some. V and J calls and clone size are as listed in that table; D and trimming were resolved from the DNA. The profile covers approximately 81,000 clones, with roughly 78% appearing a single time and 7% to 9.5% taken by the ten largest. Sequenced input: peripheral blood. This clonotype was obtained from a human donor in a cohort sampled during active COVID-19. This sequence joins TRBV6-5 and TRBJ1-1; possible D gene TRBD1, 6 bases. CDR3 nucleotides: TGTGCCAGCATAAAAAGGGGGACAAACACTGAAGCTTTCTTT. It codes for CASIKRGTNTEAFF.